Listed below are T cell receptor beta chains from one sample, sequenced in a study of Ad26.COV2.S vaccination and SARS-CoV-2 variants. The protocol was immunoSEQ multiplex PCR, while the TCRdb copy is restricted to in-frame clones and leaves out a portion. This table holds roughly 270,000 clones, roughly 86% found once. The sequenced sample was peripheral blood, obtained in a trial of Ad26.COV2.S vaccine versus placebo. The receptor set was obtained from a person between 18 and 60 years old who received the Ad26.COV2.S COVID-19 vaccine or a placebo. CDR3s leave out the opening cysteine and the closing phenylalanine or tryptophan. Fields, in order: clone size, J gene, V gene, CDR3 protein. Clone size is shown for a subset of rows, as once, few, many or a class of expanded clone.

once	TRBJ1-3	TRBV19	ASVDETGAYAGNTIY
.	TRBJ2-3	TRBV6-4	ASRVEGAPTDTQY
.	TRBJ1-2	TRBV2	ASRVDRGGYT
.	TRBJ1-6	TRBV7-6	ASSLGQGAINSPLH
.	TRBJ1-2	TRBV10-3	AISEVKHGYT
.	TRBJ1-2	TRBV29-1	SVPDRGPNGYT
.	TRBJ2-3	TRBV11-3	ASSLEGSLADTQY
.	TRBJ2-3	TRBV9	ASCATSGGDTQY
.	TRBJ1-5	TRBV7-2	ASSLDSSNQPQH
.	TRBJ2-2	TRBV7-9	ASSLGVGTGELF
.	TRBJ1-1	TRBV6-2/TRBV6-3	ASSSSRVAF
once	TRBJ2-5	TRBV7-9	ASSSGTGGGKTQY
.	TRBJ2-2	TRBV6-1	ASSEAIDSSTGELF
once	TRBJ1-2	TRBV19	ASSTPAPDGYT
.	TRBJ1-1	TRBV7-2	ASSLTRPNTEAF
few	TRBJ1-2	TRBV7-9	ASSLWGRGRLDYGYT
.	TRBJ1-1	TRBV19	ASSPDRGFNTEAF
.	TRBJ1-2	TRBV4-2	ASTNPSQGAYGYT
.	TRBJ2-5	TRBV9	ASSRGETQY
.	TRBJ2-5	TRBV15	ATSRDRGSETQY
.	TRBJ2-1	TRBV30	AWNEAYEQF
.	TRBJ2-6	TRBV5-1	ASSFSLSGANVLT
.	TRBJ2-2	TRBV7-9	ASSSGGAANTGELF
.	TRBJ2-2	TRBV7-3	ASSPQGAGNTGELF
.	TRBJ2-7	TRBV11-2	ASSPDSTYEQY
.	TRBJ2-1	TRBV9	ASSVRDIVNEQF
.	TRBJ1-1	TRBV19	ASSPTVMNTEAF
.	TRBJ2-2	TRBV27	ASRRDREGTGELF